These 20 T cell receptor beta chains originate from one sample sequenced in a study of blood T cells in healthy people across ages (dated by TCRdb to the mid-2010s). The protocol used for the library was 5' RACE. The data were produced on an Illumina HiSeq 2500. The second PCR ran for about 6 to 11 cycles and used a J-beta primer mix along with a sample-barcoded 5' primer. In-frame beta chains were kept once TCRdb had trimmed the public reads at Q25 with fastp and called clones with MiXCR. Records with the same CDR3 protein are collapsed into one entry carrying the most frequent genes and DNA. The sample yields about 670,000 distinct CDR3 sequences; 35% to 50% were counted once. The ten biggest clones cover roughly 30% of the sample. Material: blood. These receptor sequences come from an elderly man in good health.

This clonotype was picked up a small number of times. The J gene is TRBJ2-1, the V gene TRBV11-2; D is perhaps TRBD2 (6 bases). The CDR3 sequence is 14 residues long. With 6 bases removed from V and 6 bases from J, the gap between germline ends came to 15 bases. The V gene's germline CDR1 is SGHAT and CDR2 FQNNGV. The CDR3 DNA reads as TGTGCCAGCAGTCGCGGGGTGAGCAGCAATGAGCAGTTCTTC. This encodes CASSRGVSSNEQFF.

This clonotype was seen more than once but under ten times. This chain joins TRBV24-1 and TRBJ2-3; D is possibly TRBD1 (5 bases). Trimming stripped 4 bases from V and 2 bases from J, with 15 bases between. The CDR3 has 16 residues. The V gene's germline CDR1 is KGHDR and CDR2 SFDVKD. This CDR3 reads CATSDAGLIPTDTQYF. The CDR3 region has the DNA TGTGCCACCAGTGACGCAGGGCTCATCCCCACAGATACGCAGTATTTT.

CDR3 sequence reads: CSARGLGIRGYNEQFF. The CDR3 bases are TGCAGTGCTAGAGGCCTAGGAATCAGGGGGTACAATGAGCAGTTCTTC. This chain connects TRBV20-1 to TRBJ2-1, with 7 bases fitting TRBD1. This CDR3 contains 16 residues. The germline CDR1 and CDR2 sequences are DFQATT and SNEGSKA (reference sequence). With V trimmed by 1 base and J by 4 bases, 10 bases remained unmatched.

This clonotype was seen a handful of times. The gene calls are TRBV7-2 and TRBJ2-5; the D gene could be TRBD1 or TRBD2 (5 bases each). The CDR3 contains 14 residues. Trimming pared 1 base from V and 11 bases from J, leaving 17 bases between. The germline V gene encodes CDR1 SGHTA and CDR2 FQGNSA. CDR3 in DNA: TGTGCCAGCAGCTTAGGGGGGAAATACAATGAGCAGTACTTC. Translated: CASSLGGKYNEQYF.

This clonotype was recorded a few times. This chain joins TRBV28 and TRBJ2-3; D is uncertain. CDR3 length equals 13 residues. Germline-derived CDR1 and CDR2 are MDHEN and SYDVKM. The V end lost 8 bases, the J end lost 2 bases, and 11 bases lay between the germline ends. Here the CDR3 DNA reads TGTGCCAGCGGGCCACCCAACACAGATACGCAGTATTTT. Translation: CASGPPNTDTQYF.

The sample holds one count of this clonotype. The chain joins TRBV20-1 to TRBJ2-7; possibly TRBD2 for D (5 bases). This CDR3 is built from 15 residues. From germline, CDR1 is DFQATT and CDR2 SNEGSKA (reference sequence). V lost 6 bases, J lost 0 bases, and 18 bases lay in between. DNA for the CDR3: TGCAGTGCGGTTGACTTATGGAGCGGCTCCTACGAGCAGTACTTC. Residues: CSAVDLWSGSYEQYF.

J is TRBJ2-1 and V is TRBV13; 11 nucleotides align to TRBD1. CDR3 size: 16 residues. CDR1 PRHDT and CDR2 FYEKMQ come from the germline V gene (reference sequence). The trim removed 5 bases at V and 4 bases at J, leaving 7 bases unmatched. The chain's CDR3 is CASSPRTGGRYNEQFF. As DNA, the CDR3 is TGTGCCAGCAGCCCCCGGACAGGGGGCAGGTACAATGAGCAGTTCTTC. The variable domain in full, completed from reference TRBV13 and TRBJ2-1, reads AAGVIQSPRHLIKEKRETATLKCYPIPRHDTVYWYQQGPGQDPQFLISFYEKMQSDKGSIPDRFSAQQFSDYHSELNMSSLELGDSALYFCASSPRTGGRYNEQFFGPGTRLTVL.

This clonotype was counted between two and nine times. The rearrangement uses TRBV6-1 and TRBJ2-7; D is ambiguous. V shed 4 bases and J shed 0 bases, with 13 bases lying between them. This CDR3 is built from 15 residues. Per the germline V gene, CDR1 is MNHNS and CDR2 is SASEGT. CDR3 DNA sequence: TGTGCCAGCAGTGGCCAACTTGCGAGCTCCTACGAGCAGTACTTC. Translation gives CASSGQLASSYEQYF.

This clonotype has just a few counts. As DNA, the CDR3 is TGTGCCAGCAGCCTCCCTAACCCGGGGAAAGATACGCAGTATTTT. Its protein is CASSLPNPGKDTQYF. V is TRBV7-2 and J is TRBJ2-3; the D gene is possibly TRBD2 (5 bases). Germline-derived CDR1 and CDR2 are SGHTA and FQGNSA. This CDR3 contains 15 residues. Trimming stripped 5 bases from V and 5 bases from J, with 17 bases between.

The chain recombines TRBV7-9 with TRBJ2-2, with no clear D. Looked up from germline, CDR1 is SEHNR and CDR2 is FQNEAQ (reference sequence). The V end lost 1 base, the J end lost 0 bases, and 9 bases lay between the germline ends. The CDR3 extends over 16 amino acids. The chain's CDR3 is CASSLVAQTNTGELFF. CDR3 DNA sequence: TGTGCCAGCAGCTTAGTCGCGCAAACGAACACCGGGGAGCTGTTTTTT.

The genes are TRBV7-2 and TRBJ1-3; 10 bases match TRBD1. J lost 2 bases, V lost 5 bases, and 6 bases had no gene match. Germline CDR1 is SGHTA and CDR2 is FQGNSA. The CDR3 covers 16 residues. The CDR3 DNA follows: TGTGCCAGCAGCCCACCGGGACAGGGGACTGGAAACACCATATATTTT. Protein product: CASSPPGQGTGNTIYF.

This chain uses TRBV20-1 with TRBJ2-1; 15 bases are shared with TRBD2. The CDR3 covers 15 residues. Germline-derived CDR1 and CDR2 are DFQATT and SNEGSKA (reference sequence). The V segment lost 6 bases and the J segment 6 bases; nucleotides outside the gene matches: 6. The CDR3 nucleotides read TGCAGTGCGCCCCCGGGACTAGCGGGGGGCAATGAGCAGTTCTTC. This sequence encodes CSAPPGLAGGNEQFF.

In its sample, this clonotype was seen a few times. The chain carries TRBV5-1 and TRBJ2-3; 10 bases align to TRBD2. The germline V gene encodes CDR1 SGHRS and CDR2 YFSETQ. The CDR3 is made up of 14 amino acids. Unmatched junction bases numbered 5, after V lost 7 bases and J lost 3 bases. The CDR3 region has the DNA TGCGCCAGCTCCGGACTAGCGGCTACAGATACGCAGTATTTT. Its translation is CASSGLAATDTQYF.

CDR3 nucleotide sequence: TGTGCCAGCAGCAGGGTCGAGCCCCCTGCCTGGACAGATACGCAGTATTTT. Protein sequence: CASSRVEPPAWTDTQYF. J is TRBJ2-3 and V is TRBV21-1; the table's D call, TRBD1, was not checked against the DNA. TRBV21-1 is a documented pseudogene. There are 17 residues in the CDR3.

This clonotype has more than one count but fewer than ten. This sequence joins TRBV20-1 and TRBJ2-1; 8 bases align to TRBD1. With V trimmed by 4 bases and J by 7 bases, 0 bases remained unmatched. This CDR3 is 11 amino acids long. The germline gives CDR1 DFQATT, CDR2 SNEGSKA (reference sequence). The CDR3 loop reads CSANRGNEQFF. The CDR3 nucleotides are TGCAGTGCTAACAGGGGGAATGAGCAGTTCTTC.

This clonotype came up a few times. CDR3: CASSLVLAEQYQETQYF. The CDR3 DNA follows: TGTGCCAGCAGCTTAGTACTAGCTGAACAGTACCAAGAGACCCAGTACTTC. The chain uses TRBV7-2 and TRBJ2-5; perhaps TRBD2 as D (6 bases). CDR1 SGHTA and CDR2 FQGNSA come from the germline V gene. The CDR3 is 17 amino acids. V gave up 1 base and J gave up 0 bases, with 15 bases separating them. The full variable domain, in which reference TRBV7-2 and TRBJ2-5 provide the parts outside the CDR3, is GAGVSQSPSNKVTEKGKDVELRCDPISGHTALYWYRQSLGQGLEFLIYFQGNSAPDKSGLPSDRFSAERTGGSVSTLTIQRTQQEDSAVYLCASSLVLAEQYQETQYFGPGTRLLVL.

This chain uses TRBV29-1 with TRBJ1-2; D might be TRBD1 (6 bases). The CDR3 totals 13 residues. From germline, CDR1 is SQVTM and CDR2 ANQGSEA. Trimming cost V 7 bases and J 2 bases, with 14 bases left between them. This chain's CDR3 is CSASGQPNYGYTF. The CDR3 nucleotides are TGCAGCGCTTCGGGACAACCCAACTATGGCTACACCTTC.

This clonotype was detected only a few times. This chain connects TRBV9 to TRBJ2-1; possibly TRBD2 for D (6 bases). CDR1 and CDR2 from the germline V gene are SGDLS and YYNGEE. There are 15 residues in the CDR3. Trimming shortened V by 0 bases and J by 2 bases, and 9 bases separated the two germline ends. Written as DNA, the CDR3 is TGTGCCAGCAGCGTAGGCGCGGGGACCTACAATGAGCAGTTCTTC. It codes for CASSVGAGTYNEQFF.

This clonotype has just a few counts. The V call is TRBV10-3, the J call TRBJ2-1, with a tentative D call TRBD2 (7 bases). Trimming took off 7 bases at V and 7 bases at J, with 14 bases between the two ends. CDR3 length: 13 residues. The V gene's germline CDR1 is ENHRY and CDR2 SYGVKD. The CDR3 DNA follows: TGTGCCATCAAGGCGGGGGCGGAAAATGAGCAGTTCTTC. This encodes CAIKAGAENEQFF.

The chain links TRBV6-6 to TRBJ2-4; possibly TRBD2 for D (5 bases). There are 14 residues in the CDR3. Looked up from germline, CDR1 is MNHNY and CDR2 is SVGAGI (reference sequence). V was clipped by 7 bases and J by 9 bases, with 19 bases between them. The CDR3 sequence is CASTPLGRDGIQYF. In DNA form, the CDR3 reads TGTGCCAGCACGCCCTTAGGGAGAGACGGCATTCAGTACTTC.